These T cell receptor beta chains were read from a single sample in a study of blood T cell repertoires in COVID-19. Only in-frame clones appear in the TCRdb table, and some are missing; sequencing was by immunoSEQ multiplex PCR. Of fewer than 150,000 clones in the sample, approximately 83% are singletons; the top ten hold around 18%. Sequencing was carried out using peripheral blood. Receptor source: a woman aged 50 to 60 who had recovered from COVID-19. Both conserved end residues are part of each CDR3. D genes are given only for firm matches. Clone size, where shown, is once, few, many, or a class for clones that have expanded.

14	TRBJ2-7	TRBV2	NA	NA	TGTGCCAGCTTACGGGACACCGGGGGGTACGAGCAGTACTTC	CASLRDTGGYEQYF
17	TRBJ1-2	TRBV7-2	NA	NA	TGTGCCAGCAGCTTAGGGGGATGGGAGGGGAGTCACTATGGCTACACCTTC	CASSLGGWEGSHYGYTF
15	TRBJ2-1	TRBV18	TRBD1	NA	TGTGCCAGCTCATGGACAGGCCAGGCCTACAATGAGCAGTTCTTC	CASSWTGQAYNEQFF
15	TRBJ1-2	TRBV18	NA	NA	TGTGCCAGCTCACTACAGCCCGACAGCCCATATGGCTACACCTTC	CASSLQPDSPYGYTF
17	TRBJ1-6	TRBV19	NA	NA	TGTGCCAGTAGTATCACGGGGGGGAAGTGGTTTAATTCACCCCTCCACTTT	CASSITGGKWFNSPLHF
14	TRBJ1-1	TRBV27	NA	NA	TGTGCCAGCAGTTTGGTGGGGGGAAACACTGAAGCTTTCTTT	CASSLVGGNTEAFF
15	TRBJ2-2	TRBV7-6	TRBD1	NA	TGTGCCAGCAGAATCGGACAGGGGGCGACCGGGGAGCTGTTTTTT	CASRIGQGATGELFF
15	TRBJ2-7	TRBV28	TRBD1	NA	TGTGCCAGCAGACGGACAGGGGGCGTTTTGTACGAGCAGTACTTC	CASRRTGGVLYEQYF
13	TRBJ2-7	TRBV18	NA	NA	TGTGCCAGCTCAGCCGGACAGTACTACGAGCAGTACTTC	CASSAGQYYEQYF
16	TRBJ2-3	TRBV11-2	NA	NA	TGTGCCAGCAGCTTACTTCCGGGGGTAGGGACAGATACGCAGTATTTT	CASSLLPGVGTDTQYF
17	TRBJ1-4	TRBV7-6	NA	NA	TGTGCCAGCAGCCTTTCCCCGAACACGGGGGTTGGGGAAAAACTGTTTTTT	CASSLSPNTGVGEKLFF
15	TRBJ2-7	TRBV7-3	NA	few	TGTGCCAGCAGCATCGGCGGCGGAAGCTCCTACGAGCAGTACTTC	CASSIGGGSSYEQYF
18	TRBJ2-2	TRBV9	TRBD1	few	TGTGCCAGCAGCGGGAGCCCGGGACAGGGATTGAACACCGGGGAGCTGTTTTTT	CASSGSPGQGLNTGELFF
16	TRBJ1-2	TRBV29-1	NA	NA	TGCAGCGTTGAAGGCCGGTTGGGCGTACCAAACTATGGCTACACCTTC	CSVEGRLGVPNYGYTF
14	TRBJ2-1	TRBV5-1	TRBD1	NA	TGCGCCAGCAGCTTCGGGACAGGGGGTAGTGAGCAGTTCTTC	CASSFGTGGSEQFF
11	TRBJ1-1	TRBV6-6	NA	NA	TGTGCCAGCAGTGACAGGCTTGAAGCTTTCTTT	CASSDRLEAFF
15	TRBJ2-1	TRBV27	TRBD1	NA	TGTGCCAGCAGTCAGGACAGGGGCTCCTACAATGAGCAGTTCTTC	CASSQDRGSYNEQFF
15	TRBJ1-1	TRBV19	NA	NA	TGTGCCAGTAGTCCCGCCCCGACAGGGAACACTGAAGCTTTCTTT	CASSPAPTGNTEAFF
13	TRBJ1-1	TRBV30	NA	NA	TGTGCCTGTATAGGACAGACTTTCACTGAAGCTTTCTTT	CACIGQTFTEAFF
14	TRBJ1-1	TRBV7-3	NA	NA	TGTGCCAGCAGCTTAGGGCCTTCGAACACTGAAGCTTTCTTT	CASSLGPSNTEAFF
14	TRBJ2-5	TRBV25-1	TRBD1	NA	TGTGCCAGCAGTGTCCCCGGGACAGGGGAGACCCAGTACTTC	CASSVPGTGETQYF
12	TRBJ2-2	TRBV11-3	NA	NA	TGTGCCAGCACCTCAGGAACCGGGGAGCTGTTTTTT	CASTSGTGELFF
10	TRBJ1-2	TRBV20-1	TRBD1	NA	TGCAGTGCTAGCGACAGGGAGTACACCTTC	CSASDREYTF
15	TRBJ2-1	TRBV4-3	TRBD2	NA	TGCGCCAGCAGCCAAGCCGGGACTATGAGCAATGAGCAGTTCTTC	CASSQAGTMSNEQFF
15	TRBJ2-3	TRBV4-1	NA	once	TGCGCCAGCAGCCAAGATGGGACTAGCACAGATACGCAGTATTTT	CASSQDGTSTDTQYF
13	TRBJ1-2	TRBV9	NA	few	TGTGCCAGCAGCGTAGTTCCAGACTATGGCTACACCTTC	CASSVVPDYGYTF
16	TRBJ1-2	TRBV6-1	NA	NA	TGTGCCAGCAGTGAAGCGCCCAGGGGAGCTAACTATGGCTACACCTTC	CASSEAPRGANYGYTF
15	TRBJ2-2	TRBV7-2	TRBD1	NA	TGTGCCAGCAACAGGGGGCAGGGTAGGACCGGGGAGCTGTTTTTT	CASNRGQGRTGELFF
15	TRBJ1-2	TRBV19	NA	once	TGTGCCAGTAGTACCCCAAACCGGGGGAACTATGGCTACACCTTC	CASSTPNRGNYGYTF
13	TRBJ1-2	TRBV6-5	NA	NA	TGTGCCAGCAGACAGGGCGCTAACTATGGCTACACCTTC	CASRQGANYGYTF
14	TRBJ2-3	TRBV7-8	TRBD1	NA	TGTGCCAGCAGCCAGACAGGGACCACAGATACGCAGTATTTT	CASSQTGTTDTQYF
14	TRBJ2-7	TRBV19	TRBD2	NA	TGTGCCTCCTCCCCGGAGCGGGAGTCCTACGAGCAGTACTTC	CASSPERESYEQYF
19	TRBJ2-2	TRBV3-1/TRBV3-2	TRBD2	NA	TGTGCCAGCAGCGACGGACTAGCGGGGGTTTTGGCGAACACCGGGGAGCTGTTTTTT	CASSDGLAGVLANTGELFF
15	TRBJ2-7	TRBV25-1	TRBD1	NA	TGTGCCAGCAGCGGCACAGGGGTAAGCTCCTACGAGCAGTACTTC	CASSGTGVSSYEQYF
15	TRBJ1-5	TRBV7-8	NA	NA	TGTGCCAGCAGACAGGACAGACTTGGCAATCAGCCCCAGCATTTT	CASRQDRLGNQPQHF
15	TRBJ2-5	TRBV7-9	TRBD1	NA	TGTGCCAGCAGCTCCTCCGGGACAGGAAAAGAGACCCAGTACTTC	CASSSSGTGKETQYF
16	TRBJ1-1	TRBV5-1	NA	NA	TGCGCCAGCAGCTGGGCGGAACAGGGTGGGGGCACTGAAGCTTTCTTT	CASSWAEQGGGTEAFF
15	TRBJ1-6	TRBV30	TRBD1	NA	TGTGCCTGGAAACTACAGGGGCTAGGAAATTCACCCCTCCACTTT	CAWKLQGLGNSPLHF
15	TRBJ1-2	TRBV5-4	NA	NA	TGTGCCAGCAGCTCCTCAGGGGCCGGGACCTATGGCTACACCTTC	CASSSSGAGTYGYTF
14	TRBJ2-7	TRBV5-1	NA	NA	TGCGCCAGCAGCGGCGGGACAGTGCTTTCTGAGCAGTACTTC	CASSGGTVLSEQYF
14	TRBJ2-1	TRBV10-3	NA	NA	TGTGCCATCAGTGATGGAGGGGTCTACAATGAGCAGTTCTTC	CAISDGGVYNEQFF
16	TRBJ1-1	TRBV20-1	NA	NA	TGCAGTGCTAGTTCCCCTCGAGCTTTAGTGCTCACTGAAGCTTTCTTT	CSASSPRALVLTEAFF
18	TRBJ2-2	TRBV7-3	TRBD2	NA	TGTGCCAGCAGCTTAACGGCGAGCGGGCTAGCGGGTCCCGGGGAGCTGTTTTTT	CASSLTASGLAGPGELFF
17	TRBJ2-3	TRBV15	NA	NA	TGTGCCACCAGCAGACTCCAGGTAGCAGGGAGGACAGATACGCAGTATTTT	CATSRLQVAGRTDTQYF
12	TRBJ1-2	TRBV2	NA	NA	TGTGCCAGCATTGTACAGGGCGAAGGCTACACCTTC	CASIVQGEGYTF
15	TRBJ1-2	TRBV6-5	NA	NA	TGTGCCAGCAGTTACTCATATAGGGGTAACTATGGCTACACCTTC	CASSYSYRGNYGYTF
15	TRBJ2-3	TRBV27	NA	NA	TGTGCCAGCAGTTCAACCGGAACTAGGTTTGGTACGCAGTATTTT	CASSSTGTRFGTQYF
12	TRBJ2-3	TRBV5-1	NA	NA	TGCGCCAGCGGGCAGGAGGGCGATACGCAGTATTTT	CASGQEGDTQYF
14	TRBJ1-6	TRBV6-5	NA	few	TGTGCCAGCAGTTACCGACAGGAGACTTCACCCCTCCACTTT	CASSYRQETSPLHF
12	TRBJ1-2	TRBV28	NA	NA	TGTGCCAGCAGTTTGAGACACATAGTCTACACCTTC	CASSLRHIVYTF
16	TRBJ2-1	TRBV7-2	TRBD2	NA	TGTGCCAGCAGCGTACGACTAGCGGGAGGGTACAATGAGCAGTTCTTC	CASSVRLAGGYNEQFF
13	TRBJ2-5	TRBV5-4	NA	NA	TGTGCCAGCAGCTTCGTTGCGGTGGGGACCCAGTACTTC	CASSFVAVGTQYF
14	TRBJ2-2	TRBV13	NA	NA	TGTGCCAGCAGCTTAGGCGGGGACACCGGGGAGCTGTTTTTT	CASSLGGDTGELFF
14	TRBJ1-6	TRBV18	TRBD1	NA	TGTGCCAGCTCCGGGACAGGGGGAGATTCACCCCTCCACTTT	CASSGTGGDSPLHF
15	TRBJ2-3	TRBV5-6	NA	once	TGTGCCAGCAACAAAGGAACTCCAGGGTCAGATACGCAGTATTTT	CASNKGTPGSDTQYF
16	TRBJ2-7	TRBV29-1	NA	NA	TGCAGCGTTCGTGGGGGACGGGGGAAAGGCTCCTACGAGCAGTACTTC	CSVRGGRGKGSYEQYF
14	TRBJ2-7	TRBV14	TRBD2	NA	TGTGCCAGCAGAGGTAGCGGGTCTCCCTACGAGCAGTACTTC	CASRGSGSPYEQYF
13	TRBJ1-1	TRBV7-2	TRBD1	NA	TGTGCCAGCAGCTCGCGGCCAGGGGGCGAAGCTTTCTTT	CASSSRPGGEAFF
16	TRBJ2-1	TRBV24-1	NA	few	TGTGCCACCAGTGATTTGTGGGGAGGAGGTCTCCATGAGCAGTTCTTC	CATSDLWGGGLHEQFF
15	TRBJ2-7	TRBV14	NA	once	TGTGCCAGCAGCCAAGATTCTAGCCGCCCCTACGAGCAGTACTTC	CASSQDSSRPYEQYF